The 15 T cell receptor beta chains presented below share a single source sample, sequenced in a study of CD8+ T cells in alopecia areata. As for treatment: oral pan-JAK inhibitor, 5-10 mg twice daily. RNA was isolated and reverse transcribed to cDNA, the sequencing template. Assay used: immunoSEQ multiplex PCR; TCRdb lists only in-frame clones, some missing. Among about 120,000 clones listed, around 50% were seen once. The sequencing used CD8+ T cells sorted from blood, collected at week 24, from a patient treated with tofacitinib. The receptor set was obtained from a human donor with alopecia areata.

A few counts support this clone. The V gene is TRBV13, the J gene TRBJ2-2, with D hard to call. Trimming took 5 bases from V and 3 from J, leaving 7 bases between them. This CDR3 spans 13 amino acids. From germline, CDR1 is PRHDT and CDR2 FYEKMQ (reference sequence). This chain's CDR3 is CASSIDYTGELFF. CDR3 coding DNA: TGTGCCAGCAGCATTGACTACACCGGGGAGCTGTTTTTT.

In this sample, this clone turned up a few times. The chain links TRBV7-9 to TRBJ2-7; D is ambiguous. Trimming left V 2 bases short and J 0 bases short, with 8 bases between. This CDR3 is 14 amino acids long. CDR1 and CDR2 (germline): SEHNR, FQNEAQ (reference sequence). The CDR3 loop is CASSLSQSSYEQYF. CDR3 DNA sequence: TGTGCCAGCAGCTTATCCCAGAGCTCCTACGAGCAGTACTTC.

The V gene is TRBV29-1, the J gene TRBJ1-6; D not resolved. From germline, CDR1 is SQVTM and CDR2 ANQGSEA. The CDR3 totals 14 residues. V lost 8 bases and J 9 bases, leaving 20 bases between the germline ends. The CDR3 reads CSFTEGPVGSPLHF. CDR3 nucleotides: TGCAGCTTCACGGAAGGACCGGTGGGTTCACCCCTCCACTTT.

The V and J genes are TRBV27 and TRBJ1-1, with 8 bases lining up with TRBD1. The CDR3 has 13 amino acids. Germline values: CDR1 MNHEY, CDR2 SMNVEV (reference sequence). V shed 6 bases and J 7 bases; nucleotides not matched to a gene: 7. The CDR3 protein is CASSYTGGIEAFF. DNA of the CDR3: TGTGCCAGCAGCTACACAGGGGGAATTGAAGCTTTCTTT.

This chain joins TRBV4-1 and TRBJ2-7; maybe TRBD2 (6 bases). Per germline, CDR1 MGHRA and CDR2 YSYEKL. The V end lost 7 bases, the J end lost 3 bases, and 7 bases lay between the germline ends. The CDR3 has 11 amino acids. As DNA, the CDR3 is TGCGCCAGCAAGGGAGGCTACGAGCAGTACTTC. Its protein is CASKGGYEQYF.

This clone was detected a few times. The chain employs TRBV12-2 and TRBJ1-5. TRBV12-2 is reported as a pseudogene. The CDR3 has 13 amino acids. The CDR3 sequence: CASRYTGWQPQHF. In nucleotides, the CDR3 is TGTGCAAGTCGCTATACGGGTTGGCAGCCCCAGCATTTT.

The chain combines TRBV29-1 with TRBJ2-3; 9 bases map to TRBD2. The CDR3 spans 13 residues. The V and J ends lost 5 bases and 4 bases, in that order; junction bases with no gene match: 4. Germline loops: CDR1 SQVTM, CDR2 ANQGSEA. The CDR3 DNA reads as TGCAGCGTTCTAGCGGGGAGGGCAGATACGCAGTATTTT. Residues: CSVLAGRADTQYF.

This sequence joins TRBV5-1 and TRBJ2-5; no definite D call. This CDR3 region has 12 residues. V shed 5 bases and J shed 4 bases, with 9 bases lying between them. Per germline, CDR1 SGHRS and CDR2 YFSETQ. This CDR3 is CASSGYTETQYF. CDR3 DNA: TGCGCCAGCAGTGGTTATACAGAGACCCAGTACTTC.

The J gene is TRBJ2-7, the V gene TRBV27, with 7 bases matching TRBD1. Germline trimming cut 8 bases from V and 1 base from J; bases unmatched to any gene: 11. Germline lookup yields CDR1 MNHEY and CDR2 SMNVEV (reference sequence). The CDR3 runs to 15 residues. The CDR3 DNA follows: TGTGCCAGCGGCCGGGTCGGGACAGCGTCCTACGAGCAGTACTTC. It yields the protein CASGRVGTASYEQYF.

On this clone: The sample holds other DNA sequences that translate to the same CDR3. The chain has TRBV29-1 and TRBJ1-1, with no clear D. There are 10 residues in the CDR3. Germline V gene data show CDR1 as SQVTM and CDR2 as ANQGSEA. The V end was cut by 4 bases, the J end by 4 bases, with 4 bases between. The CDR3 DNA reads TGCAGCGTTGGAGGCACTGAAGCTTTCTTT. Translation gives CSVGGTEAFF.

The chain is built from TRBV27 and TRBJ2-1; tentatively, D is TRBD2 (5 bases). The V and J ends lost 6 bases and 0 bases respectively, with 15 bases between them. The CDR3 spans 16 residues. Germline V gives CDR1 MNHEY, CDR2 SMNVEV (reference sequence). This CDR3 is CASSPWAGFSYNEQFF. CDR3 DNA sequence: TGTGCCAGCAGCCCCTGGGCGGGTTTCTCCTACAATGAGCAGTTCTTC.

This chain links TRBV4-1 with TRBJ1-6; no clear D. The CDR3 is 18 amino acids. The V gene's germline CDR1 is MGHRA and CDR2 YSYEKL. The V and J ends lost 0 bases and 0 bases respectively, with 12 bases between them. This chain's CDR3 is CASSQEVHPGSYNSPLHF. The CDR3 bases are TGCGCCAGCAGCCAAGAAGTCCATCCCGGCTCCTATAATTCACCCCTCCACTTT.

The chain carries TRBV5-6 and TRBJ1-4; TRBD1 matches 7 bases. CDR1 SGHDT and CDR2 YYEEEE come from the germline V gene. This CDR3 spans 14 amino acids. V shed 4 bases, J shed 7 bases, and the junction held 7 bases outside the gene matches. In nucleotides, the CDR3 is TGTGCCAGCAGCACCGGACAGGCGGGTGAAAAACTGTTTTTT. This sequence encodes CASSTGQAGEKLFF.

DNA for the CDR3: TGTGCCAGCAGCTCAAGCGGGGAAGGCTCCTACAATGAGCAGTTCTTC. Amino acid sequence: CASSSSGEGSYNEQFF. This rearrangement joins TRBV7-3 to TRBJ2-1; 7 bases are a match to TRBD2. The J segment lost 0 bases and the V segment lost 4 bases, leaving 6 bases of the junction unmatched. Germline loops: CDR1 SGHTA, CDR2 FQGTGA. The CDR3 consists of 16 residues.

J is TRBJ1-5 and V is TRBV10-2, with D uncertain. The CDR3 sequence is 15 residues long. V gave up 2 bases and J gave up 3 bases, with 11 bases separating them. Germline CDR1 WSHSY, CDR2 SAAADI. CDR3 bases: TGCGCCAGCAGTGAGCCGGGAGGGTTCAATCAGCCCCAGCATTTT. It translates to CASSEPGGFNQPQHF.